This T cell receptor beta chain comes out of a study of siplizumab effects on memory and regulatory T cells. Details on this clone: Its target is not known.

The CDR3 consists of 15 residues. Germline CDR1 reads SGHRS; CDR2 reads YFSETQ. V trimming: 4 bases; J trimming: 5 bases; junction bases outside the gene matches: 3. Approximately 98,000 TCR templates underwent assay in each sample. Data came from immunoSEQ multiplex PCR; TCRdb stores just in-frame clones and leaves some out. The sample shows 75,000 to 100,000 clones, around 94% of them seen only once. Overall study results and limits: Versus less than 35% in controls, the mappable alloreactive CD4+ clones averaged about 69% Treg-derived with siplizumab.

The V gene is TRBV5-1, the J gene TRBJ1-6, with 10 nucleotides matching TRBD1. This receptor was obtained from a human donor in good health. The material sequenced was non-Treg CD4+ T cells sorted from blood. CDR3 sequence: CASSPGQGNNSPLHF. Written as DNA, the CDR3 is TGCGCCAGCAGCCCGGGACAGGGGAATAATTCACCCCTCCACTTT.